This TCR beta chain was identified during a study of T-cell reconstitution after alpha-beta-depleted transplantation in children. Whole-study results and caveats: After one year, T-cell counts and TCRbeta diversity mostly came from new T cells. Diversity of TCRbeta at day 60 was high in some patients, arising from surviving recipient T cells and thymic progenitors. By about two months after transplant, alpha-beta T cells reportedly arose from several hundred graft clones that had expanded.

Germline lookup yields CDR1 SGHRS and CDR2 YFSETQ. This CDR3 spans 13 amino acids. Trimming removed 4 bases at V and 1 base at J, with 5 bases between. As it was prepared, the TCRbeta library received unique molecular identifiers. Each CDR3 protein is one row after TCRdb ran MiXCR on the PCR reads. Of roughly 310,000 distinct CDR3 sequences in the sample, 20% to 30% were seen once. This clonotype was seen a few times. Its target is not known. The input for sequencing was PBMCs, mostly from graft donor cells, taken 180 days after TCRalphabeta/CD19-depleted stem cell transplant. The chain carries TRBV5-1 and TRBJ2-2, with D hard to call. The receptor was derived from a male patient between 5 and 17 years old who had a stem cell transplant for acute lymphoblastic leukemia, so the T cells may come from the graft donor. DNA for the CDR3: TGCGCCAGCAGCAACTTGAACACCGGGGAGCTGTTTTTT. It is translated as CASSNLNTGELFF.